This T cell receptor beta chain derives from a study of beta chain features in type 1 diabetes. The investigators reverse transcribed all of the isolated RNA, so they sequenced expressed TCRB transcripts. TCRdb keeps only in-frame clones here, not all; method: immunoSEQ multiplex PCR. This table holds some 330,000 clones, about 11% found once. Sequencing was performed on naive CD4+ T cells from blood. The receptor comes from a woman in her twenties or thirties in good health.

The CDR3 DNA follows: TGTGCCAGCAGTTTTTCCGGCGCCCGAAGAGGTGAGCAGTTCTTC. This sequence encodes CASSFSGARRGEQFF. The chain combines TRBV27 with TRBJ2-1; D unresolved. Germline V gene data show CDR1 as MNHEY and CDR2 as SMNVEV (reference sequence). The germline V and J ends were trimmed by 3 bases and 9 bases, with 18 bases remaining between them. The CDR3 is made up of 15 amino acids.